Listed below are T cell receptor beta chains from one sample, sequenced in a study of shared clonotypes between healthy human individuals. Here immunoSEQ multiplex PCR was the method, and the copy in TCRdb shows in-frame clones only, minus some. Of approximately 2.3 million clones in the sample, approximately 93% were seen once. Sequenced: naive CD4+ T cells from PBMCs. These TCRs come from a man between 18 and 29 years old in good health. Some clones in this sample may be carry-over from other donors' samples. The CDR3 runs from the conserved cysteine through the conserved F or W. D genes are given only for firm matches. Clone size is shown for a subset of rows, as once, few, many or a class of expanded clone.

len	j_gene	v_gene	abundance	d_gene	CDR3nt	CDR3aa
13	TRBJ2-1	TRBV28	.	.	TGTGCCAGCACTGACACAGTTGCCCCTGAGCAGTTCTTC	CASTDTVAPEQFF
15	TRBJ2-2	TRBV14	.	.	TGTGCCAGCAGCCAAGTTTCAAATAACACCGGGGAGCTGTTTTTT	CASSQVSNNTGELFF
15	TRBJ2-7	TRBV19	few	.	TGTGCCAGTAGTACGGGGCGCCAGAGAAACTACGAGCAGTACTTC	CASSTGRQRNYEQYF
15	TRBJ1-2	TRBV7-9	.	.	TGTGCCAGCAGCTTAGCGTGGGGGGCTCGGTATGGCTACACCTTC	CASSLAWGARYGYTF
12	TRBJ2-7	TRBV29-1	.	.	TGCAGCGTTGGGGGTCAGTTCTACGAGCAGTACTTC	CSVGGQFYEQYF
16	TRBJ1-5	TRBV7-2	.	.	TGTGCCAGCAGCCCGCAGTTAATGTTAAGCAATCAGCCCCAGCATTTT	CASSPQLMLSNQPQHF
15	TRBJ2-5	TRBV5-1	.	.	TGCGCCAGCAGCCGGGGGACAGACAGACAAGAGACCCAGTACTTC	CASSRGTDRQETQYF
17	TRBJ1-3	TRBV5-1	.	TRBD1	TGCGCCAGCAGCTCGGGGCTTACAGGGGTTGCAGGAAACACCATATATTTT	CASSSGLTGVAGNTIYF
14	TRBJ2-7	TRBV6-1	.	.	TGTGCCAGCAGTGAAGCGCGGACTGTGACGGGGCAGTACTTC	CASSEARTVTGQYF
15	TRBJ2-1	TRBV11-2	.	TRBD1	TGTGCCAGCAGCTTCGGGGACAGCTCCTACAATGAGCAGTTCTTC	CASSFGDSSYNEQFF
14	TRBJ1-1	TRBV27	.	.	TGTGCCAGCAGGGATCTAGCAGGGGACACTGAAGCTTTCTTT	CASRDLAGDTEAFF
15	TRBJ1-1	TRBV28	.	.	TGTGCCAGCAGTTTAAACAGTGCCTGGAACACTGAAGCTTTCTTT	CASSLNSAWNTEAFF
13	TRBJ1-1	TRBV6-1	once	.	TGTGCCAGCAGTGAATGGGTTTGGGCTGAAGCTTTCTTT	CASSEWVWAEAFF
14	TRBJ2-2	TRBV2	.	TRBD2	TGTGCCAGCAGTAGCGGGAGTATCACCGGGGAGCTGTTTTTT	CASSSGSITGELFF
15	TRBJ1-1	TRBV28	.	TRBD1	TGTGCCTCAAACGGGGGACAGGGAGGGGACACTGAAGCTTTCTTT	CASNGGQGGDTEAFF
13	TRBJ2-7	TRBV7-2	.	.	TGTGCCAGCAGCCGTGGCTCGGGCTACGAGCAGTACTTC	CASSRGSGYEQYF
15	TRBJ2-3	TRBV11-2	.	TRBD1	TGTGCCAGCAGCCCGGGACAGGGGAGCACAGATACGCAGTATTTT	CASSPGQGSTDTQYF
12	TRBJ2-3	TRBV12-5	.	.	TGTGCTAGTGCAACACCAACAGATACGCAGTATTTT	CASATPTDTQYF
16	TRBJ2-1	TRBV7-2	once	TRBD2	TGTGCCAGCAGCCAAGGACTAGCGGGAGATCTGGATGAGCAGTTCTTC	CASSQGLAGDLDEQFF
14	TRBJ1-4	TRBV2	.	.	TGTGCCACCCTTCGCGGGGCCGGGCGAGAAAAACTGTTTTTT	CATLRGAGREKLFF
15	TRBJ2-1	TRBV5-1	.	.	TGCGCCAGCAGCTTGCAAGCGCTTACCTACAATGAGCAGTTCTTC	CASSLQALTYNEQFF
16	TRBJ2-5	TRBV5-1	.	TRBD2	TGCGCCAGCAGCTTTTCTAGCGGGAGAACGGGAGAGACCCAGTACTTC	CASSFSSGRTGETQYF
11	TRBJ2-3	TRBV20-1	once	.	TGCAGTGCTAGACCCCAGAATACGCAGTATTTT	CSARPQNTQYF
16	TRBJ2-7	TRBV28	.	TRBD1	TGTGCCAGCAGTACCTACTCCGGGACAGCAAACTACGAGCAGTACTTC	CASSTYSGTANYEQYF
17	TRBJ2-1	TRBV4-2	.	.	TGTGCCAGCAGCCAAGAGGGCCCGGCGGGCCCCTACAATGAGCAGTTCTTC	CASSQEGPAGPYNEQFF
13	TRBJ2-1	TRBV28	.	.	TGTGCCAGCAGCCCCGACCTTTACAATGAGCAGTTCTTC	CASSPDLYNEQFF
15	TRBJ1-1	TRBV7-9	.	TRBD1	TGTGCCAGCAGCTTCTGGACAGGGGGTAACACTGAAGCTTTCTTT	CASSFWTGGNTEAFF
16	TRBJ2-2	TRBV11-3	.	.	TGTGCCAGCAGCCCCCGACACACTTCGAACACCGGGGAGCTGTTTTTT	CASSPRHTSNTGELFF
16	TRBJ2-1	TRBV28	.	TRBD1	TGTGCCAGCAGTCAGGCAGGGGGAAGCTCCTACAATGAGCAGTTCTTC	CASSQAGGSSYNEQFF
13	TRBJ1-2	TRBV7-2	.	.	TGTGCCAGCAGCTTAGACCCAAACTATGGCTACACCTTC	CASSLDPNYGYTF
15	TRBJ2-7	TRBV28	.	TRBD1	TGTGCCAGCACCCCTTTAGGGACAGGGGCGTCCGAGCAGTACTTC	CASTPLGTGASEQYF
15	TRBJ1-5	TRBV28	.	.	TGTGCCAGCAGTTTGATGGGAGAAAGCAATCAGCCCCAGCATTTT	CASSLMGESNQPQHF
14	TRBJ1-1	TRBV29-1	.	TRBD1	TGCAGCGTCGCCCCGACAGGGGGCAAGTACGGGGCTTTCTTT	CSVAPTGGKYGAFF
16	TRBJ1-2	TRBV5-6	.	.	TGTGCCAGCAGCTCCAACCGGGGCCTAGCTAACTATGGCTACACCTTC	CASSSNRGLANYGYTF
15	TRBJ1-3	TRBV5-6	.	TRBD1	TGTGCCAGCAGCCTGGGACAGATATCCCGAAACACCATATATTTT	CASSLGQISRNTIYF
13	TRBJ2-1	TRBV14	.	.	TGTGCCAGCAGCCCGAGGGGAGGTTTGGAGCAGTTCTTC	CASSPRGGLEQFF
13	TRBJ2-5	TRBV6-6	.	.	TGTGCCAGCAGTAGTACTAGTTCAGAGACCCAGTACTTC	CASSSTSSETQYF
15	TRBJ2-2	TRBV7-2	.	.	TGTGCCAGCAGCTTAGGCGGGACGAACACCGGGGAGCTGTTTTTT	CASSLGGTNTGELFF
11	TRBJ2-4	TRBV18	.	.	TGTGCCAGCTCACCGGAGCACATTCAGTACTTC	CASSPEHIQYF
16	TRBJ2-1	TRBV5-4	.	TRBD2	TGTGCCAGCAGCCCAGCTAGCGGGAGTGGGTGGAATGAGCAGTTCTTC	CASSPASGSGWNEQFF
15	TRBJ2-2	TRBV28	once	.	TGTGCCAGCAGTTTTGGGGGACGAGGGACCGGGGAGCTGTTTTTT	CASSFGGRGTGELFF
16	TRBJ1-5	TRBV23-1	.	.	TGCGCCAGCAGTCAATCGGACATCCCCGGCCCCCAGCCCCAGCATTTT	CASSQSDIPGPQPQHF
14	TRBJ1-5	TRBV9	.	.	TGTGCCAGCAGCGTTGGGGACGGCTTAGAGCCCCAGCATTTT	CASSVGDGLEPQHF
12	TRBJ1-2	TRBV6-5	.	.	TGTGCCAGCAGTTCTCGACTACACGGCTACACCTTC	CASSSRLHGYTF
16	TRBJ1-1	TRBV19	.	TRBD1	TGTGCCAGTAGTACTCTCCGGACAGGGGGCGAAACTGAAGCTTTCTTT	CASSTLRTGGETEAFF
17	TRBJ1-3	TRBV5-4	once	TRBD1	TGTGCCAGCAGCCCGAGGACAGGGCCATCCTCTGGAAACACCATATATTTT	CASSPRTGPSSGNTIYF
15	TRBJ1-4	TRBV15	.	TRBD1	TGTGCCACCAGCAGAGAGGGCAGGGGGGGAGAAAAACTGTTTTTT	CATSREGRGGEKLFF